This T cell receptor beta chain was captured in a study of shared clonotypes between healthy human individuals. Every contributor of samples was a Caucasian grown-up residing in Nashville, Tennessee. Trimming took off 4 bases at V and 2 bases at J, with 14 bases between the two ends. CDR3 size: 15 residues. Germline V gene lookup returns CDR1 SQVTM and CDR2 ANQGSEA. Clones were sequenced by immunoSEQ multiplex PCR, and TCRdb holds only the in-frame ones, with some missing. The repertoire holds about 1.5 million clones, with under 99% as singletons. Sequenced material: naive CD4+ T cells sorted from blood. Noted subset: CD45RA+ positively selected. V and J are TRBV29-1 and TRBJ1-4; a possible D gene is TRBD1 (6 bases). The source is a man aged 30-40 years in good health. The CDR3 sequence: CSVGDTGSTNEKLFF. Here the CDR3 DNA reads TGCAGCGTTGGCGACACAGGGTCCACTAATGAAAAACTGTTTTTT.